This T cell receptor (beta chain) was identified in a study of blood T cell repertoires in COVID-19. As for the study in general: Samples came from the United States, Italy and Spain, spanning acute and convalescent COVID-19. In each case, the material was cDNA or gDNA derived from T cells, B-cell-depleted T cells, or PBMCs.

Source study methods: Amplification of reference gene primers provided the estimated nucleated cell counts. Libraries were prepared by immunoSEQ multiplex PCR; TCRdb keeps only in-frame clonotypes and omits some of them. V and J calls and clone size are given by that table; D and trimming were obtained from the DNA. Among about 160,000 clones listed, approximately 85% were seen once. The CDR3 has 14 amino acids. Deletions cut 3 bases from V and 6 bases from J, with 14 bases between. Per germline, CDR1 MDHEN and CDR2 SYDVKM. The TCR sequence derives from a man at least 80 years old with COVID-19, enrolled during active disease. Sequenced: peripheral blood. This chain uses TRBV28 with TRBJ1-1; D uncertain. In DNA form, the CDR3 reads TGTGCCAGCAGTTTTGTTAGTTCGGTCCCTGAAGCTTTCTTT. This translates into CASSFVSSVPEAFF.